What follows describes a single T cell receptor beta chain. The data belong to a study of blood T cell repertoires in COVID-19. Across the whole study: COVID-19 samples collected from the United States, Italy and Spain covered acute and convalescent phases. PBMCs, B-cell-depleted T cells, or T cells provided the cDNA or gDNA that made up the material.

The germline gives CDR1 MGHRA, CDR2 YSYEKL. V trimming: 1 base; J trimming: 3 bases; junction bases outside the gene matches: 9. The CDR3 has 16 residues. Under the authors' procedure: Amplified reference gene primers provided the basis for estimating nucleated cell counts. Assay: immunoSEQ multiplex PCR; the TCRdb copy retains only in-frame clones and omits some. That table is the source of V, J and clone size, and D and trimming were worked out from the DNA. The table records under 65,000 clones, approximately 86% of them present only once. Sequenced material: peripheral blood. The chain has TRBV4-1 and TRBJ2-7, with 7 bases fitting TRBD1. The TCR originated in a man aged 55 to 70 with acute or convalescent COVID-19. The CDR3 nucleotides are TGCGCCAGCAGCCAAGTGGCGGCAGGGGGTCTCTACGAGCAGTACTTC. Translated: CASSQVAAGGLYEQYF.